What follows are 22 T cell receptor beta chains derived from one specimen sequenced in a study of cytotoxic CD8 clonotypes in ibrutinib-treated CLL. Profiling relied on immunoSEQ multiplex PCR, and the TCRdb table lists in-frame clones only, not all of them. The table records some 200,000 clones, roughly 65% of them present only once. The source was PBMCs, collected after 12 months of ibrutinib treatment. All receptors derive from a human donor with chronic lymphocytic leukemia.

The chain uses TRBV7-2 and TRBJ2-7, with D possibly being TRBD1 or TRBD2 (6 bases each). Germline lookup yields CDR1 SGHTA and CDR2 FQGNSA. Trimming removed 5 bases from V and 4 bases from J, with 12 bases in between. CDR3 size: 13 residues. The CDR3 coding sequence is TGTGCCAGCAGCACGAGGGGGGCGTACGAGCAGTACTTC. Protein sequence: CASSTRGAYEQYF.

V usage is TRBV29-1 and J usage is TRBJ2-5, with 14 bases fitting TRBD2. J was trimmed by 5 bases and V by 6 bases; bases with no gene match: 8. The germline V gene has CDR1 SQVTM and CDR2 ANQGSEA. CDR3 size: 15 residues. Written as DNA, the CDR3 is TGCAGCGTGCCGGGACTAGCGGGAGTTCGGGAGACCCAGTACTTC. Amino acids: CSVPGLAGVRETQYF.

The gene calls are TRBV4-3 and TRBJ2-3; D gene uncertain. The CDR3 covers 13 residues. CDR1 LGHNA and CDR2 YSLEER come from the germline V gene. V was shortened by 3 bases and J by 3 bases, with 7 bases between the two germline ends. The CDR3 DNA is TGCGCCAGCAGCCATGCCGGGACAGATACGCAGTATTTT. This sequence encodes CASSHAGTDTQYF.

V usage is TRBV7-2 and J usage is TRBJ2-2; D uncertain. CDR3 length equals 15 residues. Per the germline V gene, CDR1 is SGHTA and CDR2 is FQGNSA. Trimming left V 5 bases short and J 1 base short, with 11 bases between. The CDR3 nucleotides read TGTGCCAGCAGCCGAAACTCAATGAACACCGGGGAGCTGTTTTTT. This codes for CASSRNSMNTGELFF.

CDR3 protein: CASTSGPGHRGNQPQHF. CDR3 coding DNA: TGTGCCAGCACCTCTGGGCCAGGGCATCGGGGCAATCAGCCCCAGCATTTT. The V and J genes are TRBV28 and TRBJ1-5, with D maybe TRBD1 (5 bases). V lost 7 bases to trimming and J lost 2 bases, with 21 bases between them. CDR1 and CDR2 from the germline V gene are MDHEN and SYDVKM. The CDR3 covers 17 residues.

The CDR3 is CASTNIDTSDTQYF. DNA for the CDR3: TGTGCCAGCACAAATATTGACACCTCAGATACGCAGTATTTT. The gene calls are TRBV7-8 and TRBJ2-3; D call uncertain. This CDR3 has 14 amino acids. CDR1 and CDR2 from the germline V gene are SGHVS and FQNEAQ. Trimming removed 7 bases from V and 4 bases from J, with 15 bases in between.

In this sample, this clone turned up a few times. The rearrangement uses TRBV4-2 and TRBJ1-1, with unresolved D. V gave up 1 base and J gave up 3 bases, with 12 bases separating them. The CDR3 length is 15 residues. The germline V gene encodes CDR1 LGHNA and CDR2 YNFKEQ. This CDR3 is CASSQVPVTDTEAFF. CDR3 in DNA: TGTGCCAGCAGCCAAGTTCCAGTCACGGACACTGAAGCTTTCTTT.

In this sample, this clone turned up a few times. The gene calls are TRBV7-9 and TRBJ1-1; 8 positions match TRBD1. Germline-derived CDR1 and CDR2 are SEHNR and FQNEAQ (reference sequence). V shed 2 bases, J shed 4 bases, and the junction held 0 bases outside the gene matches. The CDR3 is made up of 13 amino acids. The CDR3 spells CASSLTGGTEAFF. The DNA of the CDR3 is TGTGCCAGCAGCTTAACAGGGGGCACTGAAGCTTTCTTT.

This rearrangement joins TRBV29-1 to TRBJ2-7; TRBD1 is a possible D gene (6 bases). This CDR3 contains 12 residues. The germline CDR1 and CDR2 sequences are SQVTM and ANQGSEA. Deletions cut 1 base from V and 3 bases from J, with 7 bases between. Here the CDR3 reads CSVEVDSYEQYF. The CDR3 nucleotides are TGCAGCGTTGAAGTGGACAGCTACGAGCAGTACTTC.

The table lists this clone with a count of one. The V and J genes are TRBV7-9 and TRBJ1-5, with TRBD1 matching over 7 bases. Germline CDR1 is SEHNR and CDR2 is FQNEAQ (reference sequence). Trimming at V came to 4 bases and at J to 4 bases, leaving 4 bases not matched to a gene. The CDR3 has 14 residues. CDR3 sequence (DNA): TGTGCCAGCAGCTGGGGGACAGAAAATCAGCCCCAGCATTTT. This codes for CASSWGTENQPQHF.

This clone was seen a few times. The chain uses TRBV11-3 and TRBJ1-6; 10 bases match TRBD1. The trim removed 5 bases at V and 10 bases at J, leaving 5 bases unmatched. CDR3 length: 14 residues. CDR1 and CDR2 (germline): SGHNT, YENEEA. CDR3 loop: CASSPAGQGSPLHF. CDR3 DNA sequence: TGTGCCAGCAGCCCCGCGGGACAGGGGTCACCCCTCCACTTT.

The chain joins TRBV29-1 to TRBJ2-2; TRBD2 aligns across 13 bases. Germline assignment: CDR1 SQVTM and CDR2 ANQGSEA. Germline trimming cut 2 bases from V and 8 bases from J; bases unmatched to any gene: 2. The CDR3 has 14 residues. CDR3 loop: CSVETGLAGGELFF. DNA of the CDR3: TGCAGCGTTGAAACGGGACTAGCGGGAGGGGAGCTGTTTTTT.

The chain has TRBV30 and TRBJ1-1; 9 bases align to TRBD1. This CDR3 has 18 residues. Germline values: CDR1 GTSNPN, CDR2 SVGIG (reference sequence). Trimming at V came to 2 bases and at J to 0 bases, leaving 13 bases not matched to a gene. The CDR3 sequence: CAWSLSRGQGGMNTEAFF. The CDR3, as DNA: TGTGCCTGGAGTCTCTCCCGGGGACAGGGCGGAATGAACACTGAAGCTTTCTTT.

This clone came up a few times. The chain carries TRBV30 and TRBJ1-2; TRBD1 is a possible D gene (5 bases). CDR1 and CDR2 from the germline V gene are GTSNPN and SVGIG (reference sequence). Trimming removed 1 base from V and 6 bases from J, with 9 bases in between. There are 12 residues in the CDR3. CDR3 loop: CAWSEAGNGYTF. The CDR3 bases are TGTGCCTGGAGTGAGGCAGGGAATGGCTACACCTTC.

CDR3 DNA: TGTGCCAGCGGCGGCAGGGGCTCTGGAAACACCATATATTTT. Translating it yields CASGGRGSGNTIYF. The rearrangement joins TRBV7-8 to TRBJ1-3; weak D call: TRBD1 (6 bases). Trimming took off 8 bases at V and 0 bases at J, with 11 bases between the two ends. CDR1 is SGHVS and CDR2 is FQNEAQ in the germline V gene. The CDR3 covers 14 residues.

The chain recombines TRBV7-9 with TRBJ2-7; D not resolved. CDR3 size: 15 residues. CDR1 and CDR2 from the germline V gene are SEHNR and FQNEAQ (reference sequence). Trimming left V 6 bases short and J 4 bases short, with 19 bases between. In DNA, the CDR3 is TGTGCCAGCAGTGACTCCCACCGTGCCCTATACGAGCAGTACTTC. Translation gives CASSDSHRALYEQYF.

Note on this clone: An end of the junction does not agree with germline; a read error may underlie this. Here the CDR3 DNA reads TGCAGTTCTAGCGAGCAGTACTTC. Its translation: CSSSEQYF. This sequence joins TRBV20-1 and TRBJ2-7; D unclear. Germline CDR1 is DFQATT and CDR2 is SNEGSKA (reference sequence). CDR3 size: 8 residues.

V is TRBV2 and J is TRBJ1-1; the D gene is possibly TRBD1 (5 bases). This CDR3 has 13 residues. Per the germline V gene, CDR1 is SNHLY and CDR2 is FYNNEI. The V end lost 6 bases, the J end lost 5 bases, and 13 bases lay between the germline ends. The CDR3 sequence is CASRAGLWTEAFF. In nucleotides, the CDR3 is TGTGCCAGCAGGGCAGGGTTATGGACTGAAGCTTTCTTT. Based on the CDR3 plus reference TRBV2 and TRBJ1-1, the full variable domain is EPEVTQTPSHQVTQMGQEVILRCVPISNHLYFYWYRQILGQKVEFLVSFYNNEISEKSEIFDDQFSVERPDGSNFTLKIRSTKLEDSAMYFCASRAGLWTEAFFGQGTRLTVV.

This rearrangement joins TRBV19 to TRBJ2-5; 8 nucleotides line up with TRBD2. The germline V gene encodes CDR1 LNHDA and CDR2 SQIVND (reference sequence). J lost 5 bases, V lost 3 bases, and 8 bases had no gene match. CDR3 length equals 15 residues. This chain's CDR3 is CASSMRSGSYETQYF. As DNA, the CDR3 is TGTGCCAGTAGTATGCGGAGCGGGAGCTATGAGACCCAGTACTTC.

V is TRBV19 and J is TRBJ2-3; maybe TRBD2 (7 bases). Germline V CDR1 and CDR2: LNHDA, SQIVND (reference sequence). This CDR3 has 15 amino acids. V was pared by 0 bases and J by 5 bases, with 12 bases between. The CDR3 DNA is TGTGCCAGTAGTATAGATCCGGGGGGCGGAGATACGCAGTATTTT. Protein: CASSIDPGGGDTQYF.

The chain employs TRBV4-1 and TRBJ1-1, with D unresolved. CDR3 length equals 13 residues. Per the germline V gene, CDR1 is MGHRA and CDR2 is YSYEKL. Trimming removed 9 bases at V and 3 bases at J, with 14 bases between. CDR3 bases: TGCGCCAGTGCATTAGGAGGATACACTGAAGCTTTCTTT. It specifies CASALGGYTEAFF.

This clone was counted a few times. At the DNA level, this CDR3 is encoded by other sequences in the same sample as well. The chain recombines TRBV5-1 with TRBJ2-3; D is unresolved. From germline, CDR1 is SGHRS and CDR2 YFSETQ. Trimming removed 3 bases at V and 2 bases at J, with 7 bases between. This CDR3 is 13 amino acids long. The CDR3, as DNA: TGCGCCAGCAGCTGGACCTCCACAGATACGCAGTATTTT. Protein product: CASSWTSTDTQYF.